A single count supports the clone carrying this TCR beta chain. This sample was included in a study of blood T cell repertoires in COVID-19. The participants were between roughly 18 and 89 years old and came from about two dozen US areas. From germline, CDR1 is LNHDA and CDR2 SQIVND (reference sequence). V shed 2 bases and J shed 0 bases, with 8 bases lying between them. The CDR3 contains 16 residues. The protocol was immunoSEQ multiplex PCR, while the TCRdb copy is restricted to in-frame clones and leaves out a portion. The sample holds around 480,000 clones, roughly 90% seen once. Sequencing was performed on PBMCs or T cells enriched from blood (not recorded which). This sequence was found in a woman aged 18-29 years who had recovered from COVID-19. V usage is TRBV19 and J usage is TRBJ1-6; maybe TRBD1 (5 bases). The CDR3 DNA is TGTGCCAGTAGTATAAAAAGGGGCTCCTATAATTCACCCCTCCACTTT. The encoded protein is CASSIKRGSYNSPLHF.